The rows below give T cell receptor beta chains drawn from one sample of a study of CXCR3-negative and CXCR3-positive naive CD8 T cells. TCRdb reprocessed the 5' RACE reads and stores each CDR3 protein as one record, lacking DNA. The sample includes tens of thousands of distinct CDR3 sequences. Sequenced sample: naive CXCR3- CD8+ T cells from blood. These receptors came from a human donor in good health. Some clones in this sample may be carry-over from other donors' samples. The CDR3 runs from the conserved cysteine through the conserved F or W. A row's size may be missing; if present it is once, few, many or a size class.

v_gene	abundance	j_gene	CDR3aa
TRBV7-9	NA	TRBJ1-2	CASSLPGQPGYGYTF
TRBV6-5	NA	TRBJ1-5	CASSPGQGRYSNQPQHF
TRBV29-1	NA	TRBJ1-2	CSVEGLGGYGYTF
TRBV28	NA	TRBJ2-2	CASSYGGSNTGELFF
TRBV7-6	NA	TRBJ1-5	CASSLAFNQPQHF
TRBV12-3/TRBV12-4	NA	TRBJ1-2	CASSVNYGYTF
TRBV4-2	NA	TRBJ2-2	CASSQWTSGWDTGELFF
TRBV28	NA	TRBJ2-7	CASRADRGRHYEQYF
TRBV29-1	NA	TRBJ2-7	CSVDPTGAATYEQYF
TRBV27	NA	TRBJ2-7	CASSLKSSYEQYF
TRBV29-1	NA	TRBJ2-7	CSVDEGKNEQYF
TRBV7-3	NA	TRBJ2-1	CASSLIAGGTNEQFF
TRBV10-1	NA	TRBJ2-7	CASSPAGTGLYEQYF
TRBV7-9	NA	TRBJ2-7	CASSLVGSGDAYEQYF
TRBV6-1	NA	TRBJ1-1	CASSELFGGVEAFF
TRBV7-3	NA	TRBJ2-1	CASSLSSGTSRHEQFF
TRBV29-1	NA	TRBJ1-2	CSVDRSYGYTF
TRBV7-6	NA	TRBJ1-2	CASSLGGSDYGYTF
TRBV29-1	NA	TRBJ2-5	CSVSHRDRAQETQYF
TRBV6-4	medium-sized	TRBJ2-1	CASSVGDKGEQFF
TRBV12-3/TRBV12-4	NA	TRBJ1-1	CASAEATNTEAFF
TRBV29-1	NA	TRBJ1-4	CSVAGTGGSSSEKLFF
TRBV18	NA	TRBJ2-1	CASSRQVAGGHNEQFF
TRBV27	NA	TRBJ2-1	CASSSGTGGHNEQFF
TRBV28	NA	TRBJ2-4	CASRRDRGRAKNIQYF
TRBV7-9	NA	TRBJ2-5	CASSRLNQETQYF
TRBV6-1	medium-sized	TRBJ2-2	CASRGPTGELFF
TRBV7-2	NA	TRBJ2-7	CASSLTGTGQYEQYF
TRBV29-1	NA	TRBJ2-1	CSVGGAGGRKVRVDEQFF
TRBV28	NA	TRBJ1-2	CASSLFGDRYTF
TRBV4-1	NA	TRBJ2-7	CASSHPGTALEQYF
TRBV6-5	NA	TRBJ2-3	CASSSGLETDTQYF
TRBV5-6	NA	TRBJ2-3	CASSFDRGGTDTQYF
TRBV29-1	NA	TRBJ2-7	CSAGPGTRLEEQYF
TRBV9	NA	TRBJ1-1	CASSVGSSTEAFF
TRBV9	NA	TRBJ2-1	CSSRGDSNEQFF
TRBV7-3	NA	TRBJ2-1	CASSFDRGPGNEQFF
TRBV14	NA	TRBJ2-7	CASSFGASYEQYF
TRBV5-6	NA	TRBJ1-1	CASSWVSSEAFF
TRBV7-6	NA	TRBJ1-1	CASSLEGGRTEAFF